This TCR beta chain was identified during a study of OX40 agonist ivuxolimab in advanced cancers. For the wider study: Ivuxolimab, which targeted the costimulatory receptor OX40 (CD134), was an agonistic, fully human IgG2 monoclonal antibody. Intravenous ivuxolimab was administered to patients every 2 weeks at six dose levels: 0.01, 0.1, 0.3, 1.5, 3 and 10 mg/kg. Of the approximately 53 patients in dose escalation, about 20 had hepatocellular carcinoma, approximately 15 had melanoma, 9 had renal cell carcinoma and 9 had head and neck cancer. The dose-escalation cohort was roughly 87% male with a mean age of approximately 60 years, ranging from roughly 20 to 80. Patients were allowed to have had prior anti-PD-1, anti-PD-L1 or anti-CTLA-4 therapy, and less than 45% of the dose-escalation patients had previously received checkpoint inhibitors. Partial responses were achieved by three dose-escalation patients, of whom one had hepatocellular carcinoma and two had cutaneous melanoma. The purpose of peripheral TCRbeta sequencing was to test whether ivuxolimab changed TCR sequence diversity and led to clonal T-cell expansion. The paper covers the monotherapy dose-escalation part of the phase I ivuxolimab trial, which included N of about 50 patients.

Patients with a history of autoimmune disease or receiving systemic immunosuppression were excluded from the trial. Peripheral blood for TCR sequencing was drawn from every dose cohort at baseline, at cycle 4 day 1 and at cycle 7 day 1. The samples were drawn from a first-in-human, open-label, multicenter phase I dose-escalation trial of ivuxolimab. The trial enrolled adults with locally advanced or metastatic head and neck squamous cell, hepatocellular, melanoma or renal cell carcinoma. Before TCR sequencing, CD4+ T cells and CD8+ T cells from peripheral blood were sorted into separate populations. Overall study results and their limits: Antigen specificity was not determined for the clonally expanded peripheral T cells. After ivuxolimab, more expanded clones were found on average in CD8+ T cells than in CD4+ T cells. Low levels of normalized T-cell clonal expansion were also seen in some patients who did not respond. In the 0.1-3.0 mg/kg groups, partial responders were among the patients with the lowest normalized peripheral clonal expansion, particularly in CD8+ T cells. Clonal expansion of both CD4+ and CD8+ blood T cells was observed from baseline to week 6 at doses 0.1 to 3.0 mg/kg.

In regard to this clone: Its antigen target is currently unknown. Per-nucleotide qualities are absent, and no much larger clonotype sits a single base away.

Genomic DNA was extracted from sorted cells for sequencing of the TCRbeta CDR3 region. The immunoSEQ Assay was used to sequence the TCRbeta CDR3 regions. TCRdb holds this immuneACCESS table with in-frame rearrangements only. Some clones are missing; in checked studies, unresolved V genes explain under half, and the rest has no known cause. A total of about 83,000 clones appear in this sample, 85% of them only once. More than 0.6% of the sample rests with the top ten. This specimen was CD4+ or CD8+ T cells sorted from blood, taken in a trial of the OX40 agonist ivuxolimab. The receptor was isolated from an adult with an advanced solid tumor such as melanoma, head and neck, liver or kidney cancer.

The CDR3 here reads CASSSTQGNNYGYTF. The DNA sequence is given as TGTGCCAGCAGTTCAACACAGGGAAATAACTATGGCTACACCTTC. The chain is encoded by TRBV6-6 joined to TRBJ1-2; a tentative D match to TRBD1 spans 6 bases. Including cysteine and phenylalanine, the CDR3 has 15 amino acids. The read is trimmed to its CDR3 DNA, 45 bases read in frame from base 1. In the germline V gene (reference sequence), CDR1 corresponds to MNHNY and CDR2 to SVGAGI. V and J are truncated by 4 bases and 1 base respectively, leaving an intervening sequence of 13 bases.